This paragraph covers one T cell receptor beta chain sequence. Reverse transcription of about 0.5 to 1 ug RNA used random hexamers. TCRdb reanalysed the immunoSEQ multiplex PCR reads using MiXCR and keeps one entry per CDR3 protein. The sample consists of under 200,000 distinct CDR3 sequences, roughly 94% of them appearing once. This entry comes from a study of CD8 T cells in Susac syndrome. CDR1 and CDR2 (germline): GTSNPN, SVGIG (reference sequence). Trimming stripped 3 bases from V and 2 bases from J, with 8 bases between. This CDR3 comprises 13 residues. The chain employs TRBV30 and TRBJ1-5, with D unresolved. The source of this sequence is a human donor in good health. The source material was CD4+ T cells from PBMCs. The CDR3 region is CAWRDGGNQPQHF. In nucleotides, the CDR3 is TGTGCCTGGAGGGACGGAGGCAATCAGCCCCAGCATTTT.